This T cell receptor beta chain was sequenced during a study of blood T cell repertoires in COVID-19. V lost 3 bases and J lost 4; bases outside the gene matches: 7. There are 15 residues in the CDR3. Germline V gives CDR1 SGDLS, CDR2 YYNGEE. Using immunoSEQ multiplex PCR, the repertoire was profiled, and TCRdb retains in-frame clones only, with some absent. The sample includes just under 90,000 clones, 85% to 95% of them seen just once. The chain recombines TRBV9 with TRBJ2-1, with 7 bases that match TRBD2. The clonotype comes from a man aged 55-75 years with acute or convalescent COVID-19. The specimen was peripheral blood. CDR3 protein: CASSDAGLPYNEQFF. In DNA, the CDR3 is TGTGCCAGCAGCGATGCGGGACTACCATACAATGAGCAGTTCTTC.